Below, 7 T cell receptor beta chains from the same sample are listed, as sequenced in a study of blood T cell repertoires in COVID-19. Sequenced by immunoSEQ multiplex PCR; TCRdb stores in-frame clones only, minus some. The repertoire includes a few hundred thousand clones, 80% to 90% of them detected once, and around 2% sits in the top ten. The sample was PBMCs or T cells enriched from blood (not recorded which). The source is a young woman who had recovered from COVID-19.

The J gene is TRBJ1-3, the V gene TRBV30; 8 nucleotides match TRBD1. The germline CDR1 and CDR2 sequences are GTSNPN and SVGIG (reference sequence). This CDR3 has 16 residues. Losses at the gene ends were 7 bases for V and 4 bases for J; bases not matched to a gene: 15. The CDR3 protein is CAYDPETGERGNTIYF. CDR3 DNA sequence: TGTGCCTACGACCCGGAGACAGGGGAGCGGGGAAACACCATATATTTT.

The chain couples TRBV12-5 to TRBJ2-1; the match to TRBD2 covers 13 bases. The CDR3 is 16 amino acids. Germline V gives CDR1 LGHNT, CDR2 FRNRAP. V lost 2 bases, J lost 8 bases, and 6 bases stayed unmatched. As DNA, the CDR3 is TGTGCTAGTGGTTTGCTAACTAGCGGGGGGGCCGATGAGCAGTTCTTC. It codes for CASGLLTSGGADEQFF.

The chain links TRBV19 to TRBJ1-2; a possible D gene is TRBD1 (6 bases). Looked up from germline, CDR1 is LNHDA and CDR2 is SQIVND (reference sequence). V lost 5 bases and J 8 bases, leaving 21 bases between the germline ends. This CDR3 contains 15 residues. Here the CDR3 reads CASSPSWGGRGGYTF. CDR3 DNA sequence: TGTGCCAGTAGTCCAAGCTGGGGTGGCAGGGGCGGCTACACCTTC.

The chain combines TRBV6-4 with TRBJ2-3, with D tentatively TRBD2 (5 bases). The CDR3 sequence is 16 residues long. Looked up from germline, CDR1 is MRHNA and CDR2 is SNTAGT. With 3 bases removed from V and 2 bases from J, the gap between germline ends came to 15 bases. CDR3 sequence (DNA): TGTGCCAGCAGTGATGCCCTAGTTCGGGACACAGATACGCAGTATTTT. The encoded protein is CASSDALVRDTDTQYF.

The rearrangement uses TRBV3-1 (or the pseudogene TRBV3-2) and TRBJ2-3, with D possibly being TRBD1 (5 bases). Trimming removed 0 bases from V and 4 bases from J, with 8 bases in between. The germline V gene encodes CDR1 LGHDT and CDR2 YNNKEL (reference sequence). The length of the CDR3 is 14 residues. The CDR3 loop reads CASSQDQGSDTQYF. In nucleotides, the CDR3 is TGTGCCAGCAGCCAAGATCAGGGTTCAGATACGCAGTATTTT.

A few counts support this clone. CDR3 coding DNA: TGTGCCAGCAGCCCGCGGGCCGGGGGGGAAGAGACCCAGTACTTC. Translating gives CASSPRAGGEETQYF. This sequence joins TRBV5-4 and TRBJ2-5, with TRBD2 matching over 8 bases. The germline V gene encodes CDR1 SGHNT and CDR2 YYREEE (reference sequence). The CDR3 length is 15 residues. V gave up 4 bases and J gave up 3 bases; unmatched junction bases: 8.

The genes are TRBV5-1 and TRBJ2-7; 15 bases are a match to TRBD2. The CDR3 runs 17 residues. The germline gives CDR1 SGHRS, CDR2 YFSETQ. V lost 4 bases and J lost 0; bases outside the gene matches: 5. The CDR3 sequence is CASSEGLAGGHSYEQYF. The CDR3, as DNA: TGCGCCAGCAGCGAGGGACTAGCGGGGGGACACTCCTACGAGCAGTACTTC.